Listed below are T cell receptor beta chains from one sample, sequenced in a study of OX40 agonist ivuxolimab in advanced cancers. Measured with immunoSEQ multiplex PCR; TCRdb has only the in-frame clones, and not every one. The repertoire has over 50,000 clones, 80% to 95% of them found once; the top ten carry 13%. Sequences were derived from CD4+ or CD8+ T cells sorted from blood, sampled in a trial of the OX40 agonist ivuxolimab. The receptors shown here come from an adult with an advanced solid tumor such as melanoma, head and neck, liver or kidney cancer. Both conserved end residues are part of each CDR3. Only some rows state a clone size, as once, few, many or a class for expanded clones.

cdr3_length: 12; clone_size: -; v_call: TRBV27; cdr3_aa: CASSFGGNGYTF
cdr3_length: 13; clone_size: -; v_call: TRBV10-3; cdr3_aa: CAISEARNYGYTF
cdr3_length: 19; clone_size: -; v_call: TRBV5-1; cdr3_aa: CASSLVDLGDVRYTDTQYF
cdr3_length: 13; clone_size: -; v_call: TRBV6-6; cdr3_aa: CASIGQGPYEQYF
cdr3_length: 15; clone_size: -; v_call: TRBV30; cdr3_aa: CAWSVRVAGEGEQYF
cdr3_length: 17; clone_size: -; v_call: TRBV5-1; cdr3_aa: CASSLRTSGVLSYEQYF
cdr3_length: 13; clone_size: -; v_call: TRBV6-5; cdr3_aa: CASSSTGNAGYTF
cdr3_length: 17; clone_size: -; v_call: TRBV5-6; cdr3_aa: CASSPGAGLTYNSPLHF
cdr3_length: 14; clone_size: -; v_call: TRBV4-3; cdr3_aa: CASSQEGYTEKLFF
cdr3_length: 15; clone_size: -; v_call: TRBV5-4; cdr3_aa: CASSLAGGLMDEQFF
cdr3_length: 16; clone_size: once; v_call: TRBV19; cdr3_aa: CASSIDQRGMASGYTF
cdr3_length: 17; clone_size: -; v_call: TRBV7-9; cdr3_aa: CASSLVVGTPETAEAFF
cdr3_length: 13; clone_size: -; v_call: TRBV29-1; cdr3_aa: CSVDGGREETQYF
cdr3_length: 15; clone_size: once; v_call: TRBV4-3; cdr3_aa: CASSQGGQGLEKLFF
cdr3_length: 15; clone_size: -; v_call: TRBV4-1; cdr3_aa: CASSQPKGGAYGYTF
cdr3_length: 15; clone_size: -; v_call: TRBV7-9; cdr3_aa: CAIDRGGGSNQPQHF
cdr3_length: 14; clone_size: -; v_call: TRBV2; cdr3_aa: CASLKPDGTYEQYF
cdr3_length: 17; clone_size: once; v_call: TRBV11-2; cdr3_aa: CASSLGGGWSYNSPLHF
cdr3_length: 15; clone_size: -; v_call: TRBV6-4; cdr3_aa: CASRSGGYITDTQYF
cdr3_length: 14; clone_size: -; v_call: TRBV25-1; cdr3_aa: CASSHGGQGTEAFF